Listed here are 24 T cell receptor beta chains from one sample, sequenced in a study of identical twins. A single record per CDR3 protein comes from TCRdb applying MiXCR to the 5' RACE reads. Here the sample spans 500,000 to 550,000 distinct CDR3 sequences, more than 20% being singletons. These sequences were also reported in another study, on yellow fever vaccine responses in identical twins.

The sample consisted of CD4+ T cells sorted from blood. The receptors originated from a woman younger than 35 in good health.

V is TRBV12-3 or TRBV12-4 and J is TRBJ2-1; 11 bases are a match to TRBD1. The CDR3 has 14 amino acids. V trimming: 8 bases; J trimming: 6 bases; junction bases outside the gene matches: 6. In nucleotides, the CDR3 is TGTGCCAGCCGGGACAGGGGGAACCCCAATGAGCAGTTCTTC. Amino acids: CASRDRGNPNEQFF.

This clonotype has a count of ten or more. The chain couples TRBV5-1 to TRBJ2-1, with 8 bases matching TRBD2. V dropped 2 bases and J dropped 6; count of bases not matched to a gene: 4. The germline gives CDR1 SGHRS, CDR2 YFSETQ. The CDR3 sequence is 14 residues long. The CDR3 protein is CASSLAGVPNEQFF. CDR3 in DNA: TGCGCCAGCAGCTTAGCGGGAGTCCCCAATGAGCAGTTCTTC.

The chain uses TRBV2 and TRBJ2-7; the D is unclear. With 4 bases removed from V and 6 bases from J, the gap between germline ends came to 13 bases. The CDR3 sequence is 13 residues long. Germline V gene data show CDR1 as SNHLY and CDR2 as FYNNEI. CDR3 in amino acids: CASSATAVSEQYF. CDR3 in DNA: TGTGCCAGCAGTGCTACGGCGGTCTCCGAGCAGTACTTC. Full variable domain (outside the CDR3, taken from reference TRBV2 and TRBJ2-7): EPEVTQTPSHQVTQMGQEVILRCVPISNHLYFYWYRQILGQKVEFLVSFYNNEISEKSEIFDDQFSVERPDGSNFTLKIRSTKLEDSAMYFCASSATAVSEQYFGPGTRLTVT.

J is TRBJ2-2 and V is TRBV7-2, with 7 bases lining up with TRBD1. The germline CDR1 and CDR2 sequences are SGHTA and FQGNSA. The CDR3 is 17 amino acids. Trimming removed 6 bases from V and 2 bases from J; junction bases left unmatched: 12. CDR3 DNA: TGTGCCAGCAGGAGGGACAGCGCTACCATCAACACCGGGGAGCTGTTTTTT. This encodes CASRRDSATINTGELFF.

This clonotype was recorded a few times. The genes are TRBV5-1 and TRBJ2-1; D is unresolved. V lost 1 base and J 4 bases, leaving 9 bases between the germline ends. The CDR3 runs to 14 residues. Germline assignment: CDR1 SGHRS and CDR2 YFSETQ. CDR3 residues: CASSLPYLYNEQFF. The DNA for the CDR3 is TGCGCCAGCAGCTTGCCCTACCTATACAATGAGCAGTTCTTC.

This clonotype was seen a handful of times. J is TRBJ2-1 and V is TRBV4-2; 8 nucleotides match TRBD2. Trimming removed 3 bases from V and 9 bases from J; junction bases left unmatched: 22. Germline CDR1 is LGHNA and CDR2 is YNFKEQ. The CDR3 has 19 amino acids. CDR3 nucleotide sequence: TGTGCCAGCAGCCACCATCCTAACATTAGGAGCGGGAGTAACGGTGAGCAGTTCTTC. Protein product: CASSHHPNIRSGSNGEQFF.

This clonotype was seen at least ten times. The V and J genes are TRBV12-3 or TRBV12-4 and TRBJ2-3; D is perhaps TRBD1 (5 bases). The CDR3 runs to 13 residues. V lost 3 bases and J lost 4, with 8 bases in between. The chain's CDR3 is CASSFQGADTQYF. The CDR3 nucleotides are TGTGCCAGCAGTTTTCAGGGCGCAGATACGCAGTATTTT.

This clonotype occurred a few times. This chain uses TRBV7-6 with TRBJ1-1; 7 positions match TRBD1. Germline CDR1 and CDR2: SGHVS and FNYEAQ. CDR3 length: 14 amino acids. V lost 5 bases to trimming and J lost 1 base; unmatched junction nucleotides: 4. CDR3 sequence reads: CASSPRDRNTEAFF. The CDR3 DNA is TGTGCCAGCAGCCCCCGGGACAGGAACACTGAAGCTTTCTTT.

This clonotype has more than one count but fewer than ten. This chain uses TRBV13 with TRBJ2-3; tentatively, D is TRBD1 (6 bases). CDR1 is PRHDT, CDR2 FYEKMQ, per germline (reference sequence). The length of the CDR3 is 16 residues. Trimming left V 3 bases short and J 6 bases short, with 19 bases between. The CDR3 reads CASSFTTGTLGDTQYF. The CDR3 DNA reads TGTGCCAGCAGCTTTACCACAGGGACGTTGGGGGATACGCAGTATTTT.

The table lists this clonotype with a few counts. The rearrangement uses TRBV5-1 and TRBJ2-5, with 9 bases aligning to TRBD2. The V gene end was trimmed by 0 bases and the J gene end by 7 bases; junction bases not matched to a gene: 10. Germline V gene lookup returns CDR1 SGHRS and CDR2 YFSETQ. The CDR3 runs 16 residues. The CDR3 DNA reads as TGCGCCAGCAGCTTGGGCGGACTAGCGACCGGTGGGACCCAGTACTTC. This translates into CASSLGGLATGGTQYF.

The chain links TRBV11-1 to TRBJ2-1, with D hard to call. The CDR3 is 18 residues long. Between the trimmed V and J ends, which lost 4 bases and 6 bases, there was a span of 25 bases. Germline assignment: CDR1 SGHAT and CDR2 FQDESV (reference sequence). In DNA, the CDR3 is TGTGCCAGCAGCTCCGAACAAAAGTTGGTCCTGGGAAGCAATGAGCAGTTCTTC. Protein: CASSSEQKLVLGSNEQFF. Looking up the rest from reference TRBV11-1 and TRBJ2-1 gives the full variable domain: EAEVAQSPRYKITEKSQAVAFWCDPISGHATLYWYRQILGQGPELLVQFQDESVVDDSQLPKDRFSAERLKGVDSTLKIQPAELGDSAMYLCASSSEQKLVLGSNEQFFGPGTRLTVL.

This chain links TRBV20-1 with TRBJ2-5; TRBD2 might be the D (5 bases). V was trimmed by 6 bases and J by 2 bases, leaving 13 bases between them. The V gene's germline CDR1 is DFQATT and CDR2 SNEGSKA (reference sequence). The CDR3 spans 13 residues. CDR3 nucleotides: TGCAGTGCCAGTGGACTGATACAAGAGACCCAGTACTTC. Protein product: CSASGLIQETQYF.

The sample holds a few counts of this clonotype. The J gene is TRBJ1-1, the V gene TRBV19, with 8 positions matching TRBD1. In germline, CDR1 is LNHDA, CDR2 SQIVND (reference sequence). The CDR3 runs 15 residues. Trimming cost V 5 bases and J 4 bases; bases outside gene matches: 9. The CDR3 sequence: CASSPRTGRATEAFF. The CDR3 nucleotides read TGTGCCAGTAGTCCCCGGACAGGGCGGGCCACTGAAGCTTTCTTT. Full variable domain (rest looked up from reference TRBV19 and TRBJ1-1): DGGITQSPKYLFRKEGQNVTLSCEQNLNHDAMYWYRQDPGQGLRLIYYSQIVNDFQKGDIAEGYSVSREKKESFPLTVTSAQKNPTAFYLCASSPRTGRATEAFFGQGTRLTVV.

This clonotype was counted only a few times. The chain has TRBV6-5 and TRBJ2-1; 11 bases map to TRBD1. The V segment lost 2 bases and the J segment 7 bases; nucleotides outside the gene matches: 7. The CDR3 spans 16 residues. Germline lookup yields CDR1 MNHEY and CDR2 SVGAGI. The CDR3 is CASSYLTGTGGNEQFF. CDR3 in DNA: TGTGCCAGCAGTTACCTAACCGGGACAGGGGGGAATGAGCAGTTCTTC.

There are a few counts of this clonotype. The rearrangement uses TRBV20-1 and TRBJ2-5; TRBD2 aligns across 9 bases. The CDR3 extends over 14 amino acids. V was clipped by 5 bases and J by 3 bases; unmatched bases: 7. Germline values: CDR1 DFQATT, CDR2 SNEGSKA (reference sequence). The CDR3 reads CSAPVSGGKETQYF. The DNA of the CDR3 is TGCAGTGCTCCTGTTAGCGGGGGTAAAGAGACCCAGTACTTC.

This clonotype was recorded a few times. The chain links TRBV7-9 to TRBJ2-5; TRBD2 matches 8 bases. V was clipped by 2 bases and J by 6 bases; unmatched bases: 8. This CDR3 is 15 amino acids long. Germline CDR1 reads SEHNR; CDR2 reads FQNEAQ (reference sequence). The CDR3 reads CASSLSLAGGKTQYF. CDR3 nucleotide sequence: TGTGCCAGCAGCTTATCTCTCGCGGGAGGCAAGACCCAGTACTTC.

The V and J genes are TRBV12-3 or TRBV12-4 and TRBJ2-2, with D possibly called TRBD1 or TRBD2 (7 bases each). Trimming pared 7 bases from V and 5 bases from J, leaving 20 bases between. The CDR3 totals 16 residues. CDR3 region: CASIDLGRGRTGELFF. The CDR3 DNA reads TGTGCCAGCATCGATCTAGGGAGGGGGCGGACCGGGGAGCTGTTTTTT.

The gene calls are TRBV5-1 and TRBJ2-1; D gene unclear. The CDR3 runs to 14 residues. The V end was cut by 0 bases, the J end by 5 bases, with 9 bases between. From germline, CDR1 is SGHRS and CDR2 YFSETQ. The CDR3 DNA follows: TGCGCCAGCAGCTTGGTTGAAATTAACAATGAGCAGTTCTTC. Residues: CASSLVEINNEQFF.

The rearrangement links TRBV14 to TRBJ2-7; no firm D call. The germline gives CDR1 SGHDN, CDR2 FVKESK. With 6 bases removed from V and 5 bases from J, the gap between germline ends came to 8 bases. This CDR3 is 11 amino acids long. As DNA, the CDR3 is TGTGCCAGCAGTTACCCCCACGAGCAGTACGTC. The encoded protein is CASSYPHEQYV.

J is TRBJ2-2 and V is TRBV29-1, with D uncertain. Germline loops: CDR1 SQVTM, CDR2 ANQGSEA. Trimming took off 4 bases at V and 3 bases at J, with 12 bases between the two ends. This CDR3 contains 14 residues. CDR3 amino acids: CSVGHGEYTGELFF. In nucleotides, the CDR3 is TGCAGCGTTGGGCACGGAGAGTACACCGGGGAGCTGTTTTTT.

The CDR3 DNA follows: TGTGCCATCAGTAATATAGGCAGCGGGAGGGCAACCTACGAGCAGTACTTC. Amino acids: CAISNIGSGRATYEQYF. The rearrangement links TRBV10-3 to TRBJ2-7, with TRBD2 matching 10 bases. V gave up 5 bases and J gave up 2 bases; unmatched junction bases: 12. CDR3 length equals 17 residues. Germline assignment: CDR1 ENHRY and CDR2 SYGVKD.

This chain joins TRBV5-1 and TRBJ2-3; D is possibly TRBD2 (6 bases). V gave up 5 bases and J gave up 0 bases, with 10 bases separating them. Looked up from germline, CDR1 is SGHRS and CDR2 is YFSETQ. This CDR3 is built from 14 residues. Written as DNA, the CDR3 is TGCGCCAGCAGAGGGAGGCCTAGCACAGATACGCAGTATTTT. Residues: CASRGRPSTDTQYF.

V and J are TRBV20-1 and TRBJ2-3; D might be TRBD2 (6 bases). V shed 1 base and J shed 4 bases, with 6 bases lying between them. This CDR3 contains 12 residues. Germline CDR1 is DFQATT and CDR2 is SNEGSKA (reference sequence). The CDR3 loop is CSARGLADTQYF. The CDR3 DNA sequence: TGCAGTGCTAGAGGACTAGCAGATACGCAGTATTTT.

This clonotype has more than one count but fewer than ten. The gene calls are TRBV28 and TRBJ1-1, with D maybe TRBD1 (5 bases). The CDR3 has 14 residues. V was cut by 7 bases and J by 0 bases, with 12 bases left in between. Germline V gives CDR1 MDHEN, CDR2 SYDVKM. CDR3 residues: CASNAGLMNTEAFF. In DNA, the CDR3 is TGTGCCAGCAACGCGGGGCTCATGAACACTGAAGCTTTCTTT.